The sequence of this TCR beta chain was determined in a study of blood T cell repertoires in COVID-19. Study in general: Sources were T cells, B-cell-depleted T cells, or PBMCs; the material itself was cDNA or gDNA.

J lost 8 bases, V lost 0 bases, and 1 base had no gene match. CDR1 is SGHAT and CDR2 is FQNNGV in the germline V gene. The CDR3 has 13 amino acids. Recruits, aged roughly 18 to 89 years, lived in 24 US areas. In assigning cohorts, the study relied on participant-reported clinical history. Authors' data handling: Estimated nucleated cell counts came from reference gene primer amplification. The data were produced by immunoSEQ multiplex PCR, yet TCRdb's version contains in-frame clones alone and is incomplete. V and J calls and clone size are copied from that table; D and trimming were computed from the DNA. The sample consists of a few hundred thousand clones, about 90% of them appearing once.

The TCR sequence derives from a middle-aged man in a cohort exposed to, infected with or recovered from COVID-19 (not recorded which). The rearrangement joins TRBV11-2 to TRBJ1-1, with 9 bases identical to TRBD1. Sequences were obtained from PBMCs or T cells enriched from blood (not recorded which). The CDR3 reads CASSLEGTGEAFF. In DNA, the CDR3 is TGTGCCAGCAGCTTAGAGGGGACAGGGGAAGCTTTCTTT. Full variable domain (missing parts from reference TRBV11-2 and TRBJ1-1): EAGVAQSPRYKIIEKRQSVAFWCNPISGHATLYWYQQILGQGPKLLIQFQNNGVVDDSQLPKDRFSAERLKGVDSTLKIQPAKLEDSAVYLCASSLEGTGEAFFGQGTRLTVV.